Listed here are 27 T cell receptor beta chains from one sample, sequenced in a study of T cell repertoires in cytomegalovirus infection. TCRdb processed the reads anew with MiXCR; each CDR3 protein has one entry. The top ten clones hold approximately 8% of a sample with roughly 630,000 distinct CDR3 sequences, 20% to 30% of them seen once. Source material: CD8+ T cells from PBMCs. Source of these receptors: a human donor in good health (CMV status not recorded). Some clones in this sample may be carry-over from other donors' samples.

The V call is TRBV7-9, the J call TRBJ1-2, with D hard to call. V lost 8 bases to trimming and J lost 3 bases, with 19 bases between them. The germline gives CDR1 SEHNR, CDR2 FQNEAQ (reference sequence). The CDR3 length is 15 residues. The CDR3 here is CASGRVDQTDYGYTF. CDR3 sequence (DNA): TGTGCCAGCGGGAGGGTCGACCAAACGGACTATGGCTACACCTTC.

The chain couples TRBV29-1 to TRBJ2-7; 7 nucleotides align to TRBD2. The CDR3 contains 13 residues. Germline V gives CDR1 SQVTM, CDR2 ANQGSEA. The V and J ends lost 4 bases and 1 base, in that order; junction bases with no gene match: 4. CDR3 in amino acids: CSVVLASSYEQYF. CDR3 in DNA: TGCAGCGTTGTACTAGCGAGTTCCTACGAGCAGTACTTC.

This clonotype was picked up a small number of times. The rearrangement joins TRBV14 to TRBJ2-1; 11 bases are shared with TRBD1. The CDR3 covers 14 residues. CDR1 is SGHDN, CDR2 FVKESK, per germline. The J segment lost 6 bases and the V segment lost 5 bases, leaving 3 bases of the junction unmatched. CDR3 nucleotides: TGTGCCAGCAGCGCGGGACAGGGGGGCAATGAGCAGTTCTTC. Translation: CASSAGQGGNEQFF.

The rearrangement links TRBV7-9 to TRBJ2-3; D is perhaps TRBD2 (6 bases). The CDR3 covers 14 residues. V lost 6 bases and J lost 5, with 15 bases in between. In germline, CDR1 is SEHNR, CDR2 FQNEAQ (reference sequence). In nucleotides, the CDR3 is TGTGCCAGCAGTATAGGGAGGACGGGAGATACGCAGTATTTT. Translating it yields CASSIGRTGDTQYF.

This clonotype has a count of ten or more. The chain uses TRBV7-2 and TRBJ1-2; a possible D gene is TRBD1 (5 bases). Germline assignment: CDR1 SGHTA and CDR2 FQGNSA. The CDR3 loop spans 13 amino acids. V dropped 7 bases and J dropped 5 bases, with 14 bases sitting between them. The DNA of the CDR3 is TGTGCCAGCAACCCGGGGAGGGGATATGGCTACACCTTC. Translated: CASNPGRGYGYTF. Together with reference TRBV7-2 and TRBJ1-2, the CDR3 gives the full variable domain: GAGVSQSPSNKVTEKGKDVELRCDPISGHTALYWYRQSLGQGLEFLIYFQGNSAPDKSGLPSDRFSAERTGGSVSTLTIQRTQQEDSAVYLCASNPGRGYGYTFGSGTRLTVV.

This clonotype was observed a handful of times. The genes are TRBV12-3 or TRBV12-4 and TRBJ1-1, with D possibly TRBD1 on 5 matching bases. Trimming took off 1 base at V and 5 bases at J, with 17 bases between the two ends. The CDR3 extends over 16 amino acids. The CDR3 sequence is CASSLGRGRGKTEAFF. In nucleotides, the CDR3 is TGTGCCAGCAGTTTAGGTAGGGGCAGAGGGAAGACTGAAGCTTTCTTT.

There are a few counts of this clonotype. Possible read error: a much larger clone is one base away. Written as DNA, the CDR3 is TGTGCCAGCAGACCCGGGACAGGGAACACTGAAGCTTTCTTT. This translates into CASRPGTGNTEAFF. The V gene is TRBV2, the J gene TRBJ1-1; 8 bases are a match to TRBD1. The length of the CDR3 is 14 residues. CDR1 SNHLY and CDR2 FYNNEI come from the germline V gene. The J segment lost 1 base and the V segment lost 6 bases, leaving 4 bases of the junction unmatched.

The CDR3 region is CASSLPPAGVANEQFF. CDR3 nucleotide sequence: TGCGCCAGCAGCCTTCCTCCAGCGGGGGTAGCCAATGAGCAGTTCTTC. V usage is TRBV4-1 and J usage is TRBJ2-1; 8 nucleotides agree with TRBD2. This CDR3 contains 16 residues. V dropped 4 bases and J dropped 6; count of bases not matched to a gene: 11. CDR1 MGHRA and CDR2 YSYEKL come from the germline V gene.

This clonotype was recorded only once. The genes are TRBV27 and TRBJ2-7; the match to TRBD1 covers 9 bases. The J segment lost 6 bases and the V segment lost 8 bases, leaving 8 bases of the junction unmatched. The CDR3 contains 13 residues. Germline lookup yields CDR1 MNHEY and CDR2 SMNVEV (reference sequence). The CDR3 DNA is TGTGCCAGCGGGTGGGACAGGGAGCGCGAGCAGTACTTC. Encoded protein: CASGWDREREQYF.

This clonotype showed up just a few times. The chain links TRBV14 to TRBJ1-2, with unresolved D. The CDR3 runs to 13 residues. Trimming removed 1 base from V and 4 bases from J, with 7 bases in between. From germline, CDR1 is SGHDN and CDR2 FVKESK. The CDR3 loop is CASSQARSYGYTF. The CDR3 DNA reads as TGTGCCAGCAGCCAAGCCAGGTCCTATGGCTACACCTTC.

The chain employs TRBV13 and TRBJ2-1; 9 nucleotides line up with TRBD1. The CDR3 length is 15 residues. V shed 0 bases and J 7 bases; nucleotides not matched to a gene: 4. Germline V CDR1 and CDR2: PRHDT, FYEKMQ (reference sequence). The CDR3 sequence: CASSLGGTGRNEQFF. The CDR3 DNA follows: TGTGCCAGCAGCTTAGGCGGGACAGGGAGGAATGAGCAGTTCTTC.

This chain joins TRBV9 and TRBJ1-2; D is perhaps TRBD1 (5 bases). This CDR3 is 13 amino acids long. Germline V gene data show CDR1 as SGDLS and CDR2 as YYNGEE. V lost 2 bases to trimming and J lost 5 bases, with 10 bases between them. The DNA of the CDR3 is TGTGCCAGCAGCGTCAGGGAGGGATATGGCTACACCTTC. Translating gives CASSVREGYGYTF. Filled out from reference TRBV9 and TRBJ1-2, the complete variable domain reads DSGVTQTPKHLITATGQRVTLRCSPRSGDLSVYWYQQSLDQGLQFLIQYYNGEERAKGNILERFSAQQFPDLHSELNLSSLELGDSALYFCASSVREGYGYTFGSGTRLTVV.

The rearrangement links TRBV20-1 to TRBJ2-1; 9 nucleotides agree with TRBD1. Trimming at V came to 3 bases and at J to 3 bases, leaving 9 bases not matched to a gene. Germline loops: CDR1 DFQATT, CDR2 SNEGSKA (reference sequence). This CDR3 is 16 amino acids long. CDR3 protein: CSASLGGQGDYNEQFF. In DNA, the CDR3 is TGCAGTGCTAGTTTGGGGGGACAGGGAGACTACAATGAGCAGTTCTTC.

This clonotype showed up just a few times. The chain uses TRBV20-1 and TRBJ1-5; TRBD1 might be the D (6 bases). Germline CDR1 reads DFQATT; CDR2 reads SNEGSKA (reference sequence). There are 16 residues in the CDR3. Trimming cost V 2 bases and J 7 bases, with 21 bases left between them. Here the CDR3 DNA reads TGCAGTGCTAGATTTCGACTTGTGGCAGGGGAACAGCCCCAGCATTTT. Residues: CSARFRLVAGEQPQHF.

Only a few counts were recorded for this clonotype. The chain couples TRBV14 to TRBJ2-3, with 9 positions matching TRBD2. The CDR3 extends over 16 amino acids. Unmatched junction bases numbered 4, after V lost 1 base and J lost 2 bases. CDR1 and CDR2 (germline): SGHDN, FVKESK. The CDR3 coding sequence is TGTGCCAGCAGCCAAGGAGCGGGGGGTGTCACAGATACGCAGTATTTT. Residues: CASSQGAGGVTDTQYF.

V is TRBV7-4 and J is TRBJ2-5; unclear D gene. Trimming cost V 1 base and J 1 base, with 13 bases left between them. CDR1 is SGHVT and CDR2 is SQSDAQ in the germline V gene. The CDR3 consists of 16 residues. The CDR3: CASSLDGRSPQETQYF. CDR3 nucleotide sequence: TGTGCCAGCAGCTTAGATGGCAGGAGCCCCCAAGAGACCCAGTACTTC.

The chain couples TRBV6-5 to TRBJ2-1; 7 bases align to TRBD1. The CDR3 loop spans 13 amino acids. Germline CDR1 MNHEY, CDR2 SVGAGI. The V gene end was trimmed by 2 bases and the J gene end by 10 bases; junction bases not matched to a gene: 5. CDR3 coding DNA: TGTGCCAGCAGTTACCTCCAGGGGGTAGAGCAGTTCTTC. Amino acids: CASSYLQGVEQFF.

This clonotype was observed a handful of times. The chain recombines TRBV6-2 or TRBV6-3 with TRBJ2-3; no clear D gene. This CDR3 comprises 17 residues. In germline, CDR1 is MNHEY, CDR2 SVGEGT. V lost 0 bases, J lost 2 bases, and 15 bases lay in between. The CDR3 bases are TGTGCCAGCAGTTACTCGTCAGAACTAAACCCCACAGATACGCAGTATTTT. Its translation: CASSYSSELNPTDTQYF.

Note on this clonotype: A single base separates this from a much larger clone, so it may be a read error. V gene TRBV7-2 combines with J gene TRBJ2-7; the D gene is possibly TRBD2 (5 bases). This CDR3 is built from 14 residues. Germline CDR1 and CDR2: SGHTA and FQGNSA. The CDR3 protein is CASSLVAQWYEPYF. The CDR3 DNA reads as TGTGCCAGCAGCTTAGTAGCGCAGTGGTACGAGCCGTACTTC.

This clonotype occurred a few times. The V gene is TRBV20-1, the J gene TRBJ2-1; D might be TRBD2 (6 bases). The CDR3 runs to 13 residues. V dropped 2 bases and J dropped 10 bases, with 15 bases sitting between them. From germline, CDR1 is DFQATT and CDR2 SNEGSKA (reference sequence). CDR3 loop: CSARPTTREEQFF. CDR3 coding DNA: TGCAGTGCTAGACCTACGACTAGAGAAGAGCAGTTCTTC.

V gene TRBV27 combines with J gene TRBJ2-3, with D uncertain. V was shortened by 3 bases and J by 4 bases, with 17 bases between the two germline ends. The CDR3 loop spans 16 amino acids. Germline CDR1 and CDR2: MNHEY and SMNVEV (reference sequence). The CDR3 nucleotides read TGTGCCAGCAGTTTTTCGGCCTACCTTCCCTCAGATACGCAGTATTTT. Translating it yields CASSFSAYLPSDTQYF.

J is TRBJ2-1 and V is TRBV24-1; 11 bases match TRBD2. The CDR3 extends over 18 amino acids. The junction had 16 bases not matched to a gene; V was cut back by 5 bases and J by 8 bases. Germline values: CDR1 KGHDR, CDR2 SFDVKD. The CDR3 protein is CATSAQIAGGQSADEQFF. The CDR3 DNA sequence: TGTGCCACCAGTGCCCAGATAGCGGGGGGGCAATCAGCAGATGAGCAGTTCTTC.

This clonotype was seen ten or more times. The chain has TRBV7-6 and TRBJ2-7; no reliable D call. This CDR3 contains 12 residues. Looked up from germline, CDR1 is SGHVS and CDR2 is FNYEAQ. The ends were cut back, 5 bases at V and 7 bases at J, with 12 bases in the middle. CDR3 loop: CASSRPPGEQYV. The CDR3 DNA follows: TGTGCCAGCAGCCGGCCCCCCGGTGAGCAGTACGTC.

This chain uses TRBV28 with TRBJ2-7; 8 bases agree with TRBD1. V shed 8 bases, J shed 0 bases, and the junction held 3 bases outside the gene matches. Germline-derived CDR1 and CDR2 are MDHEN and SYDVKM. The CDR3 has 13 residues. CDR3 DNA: TGTGCCAGCGGGCAGGGGGCCTCCTACGAGCAGTACGTC. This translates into CASGQGASYEQYV.

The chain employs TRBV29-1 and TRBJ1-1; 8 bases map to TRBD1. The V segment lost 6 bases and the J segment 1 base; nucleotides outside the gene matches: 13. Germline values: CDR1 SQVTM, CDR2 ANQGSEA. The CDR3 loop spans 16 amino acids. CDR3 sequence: CSVLAAGGFENTEAFF. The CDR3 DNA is TGCAGCGTCCTGGCGGCAGGGGGCTTTGAGAACACTGAAGCTTTCTTT.

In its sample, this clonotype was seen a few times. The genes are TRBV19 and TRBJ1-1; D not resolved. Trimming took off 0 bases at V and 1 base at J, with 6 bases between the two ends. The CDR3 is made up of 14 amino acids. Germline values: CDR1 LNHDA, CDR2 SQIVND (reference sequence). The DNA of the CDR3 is TGTGCCAGTAGTATAGATCTATCGAACACTGAAGCTTTCTTT. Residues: CASSIDLSNTEAFF. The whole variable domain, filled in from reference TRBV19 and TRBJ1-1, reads DGGITQSPKYLFRKEGQNVTLSCEQNLNHDAMYWYRQDPGQGLRLIYYSQIVNDFQKGDIAEGYSVSREKKESFPLTVTSAQKNPTAFYLCASSIDLSNTEAFFGQGTRLTVV.

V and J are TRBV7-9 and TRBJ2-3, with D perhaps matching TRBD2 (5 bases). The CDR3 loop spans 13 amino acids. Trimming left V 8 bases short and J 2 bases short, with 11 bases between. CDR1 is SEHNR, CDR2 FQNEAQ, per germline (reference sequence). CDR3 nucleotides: TGTGCCAGCTTGTCGAGGGACACAGATACGCAGTATTTT. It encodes CASLSRDTDTQYF.